Listed below are T cell receptor beta chains from one sample, sequenced in a study of tumor T cells in aggressive B-cell lymphoma. Generated by immunoSEQ multiplex PCR, the TCRdb table keeps only in-frame clones and is missing some. This table holds approximately 3,100 clones, 82% found once. The sequenced material came from tumor tissue. The receptors here all came from an adult with diffuse large B cell lymphoma. The CDR3 runs from the conserved cysteine through the conserved F or W. The D gene is left open where the match is weak. Not every row has a clone size; where given, it reads once, few, many or a size class.

V,J,size,D,CDR3,DNA
TRBV6-6,TRBJ1-6,.,.,CASSRVNSPLHF,TGTGCCAGCAGCAGGGTAAATTCACCCCTCCACTTT
TRBV2,TRBJ2-5,.,.,CASSMDFAETQYF,TGTGCCAGCAGTATGGACTTTGCCGAGACCCAGTACTTC
TRBV18,TRBJ1-1,.,.,CASFQGLNTEAFF,TGTGCCAGCTTCCAGGGCCTCAACACTGAAGCTTTCTTT
TRBV29-1,TRBJ2-2,.,TRBD2,CSVVGTSGGSNTGELFF,TGCAGCGTTGTGGGGACTAGCGGGGGGTCCAACACCGGGGAGCTGTTTTTT
TRBV7-2,TRBJ2-1,.,.,CASSLNVYTSYNEQFF,TGTGCCAGCAGCTTAAATGTCTATACGTCCTACAATGAGCAGTTCTTC
TRBV11-3,TRBJ2-7,.,TRBD1,CASSSGQVDSEQYF,TGTGCCAGCAGCTCCGGACAGGTTGATTCCGAGCAGTACTTC
TRBV29-1,TRBJ2-1,.,.,CSIDFTPGMNYEQFF,TGCAGCATTGACTTTACCCCAGGAATGAACTATGAGCAGTTCTTC
TRBV29-1,TRBJ1-1,.,TRBD1,CSVDSTGMNTEAFF,TGCAGCGTTGACTCGACAGGGATGAACACTGAAGCTTTCTTT
TRBV5-4,TRBJ2-5,.,TRBD2,CASSKGTSGGYQETQYF,TGTGCCAGCAGCAAGGGGACTAGCGGGGGGTACCAAGAGACCCAGTACTTC
TRBV7-8,TRBJ1-4,.,.,CASSLVQGFNEKLFF,TGTGCCAGCAGCTTAGTTCAGGGATTTAATGAAAAACTGTTTTTT
TRBV9,TRBJ1-1,.,TRBD1,CASSATGGIEAFF,TGTGCCAGCAGCGCGACAGGGGGGATTGAAGCTTTCTTT
TRBV30,TRBJ2-2,.,TRBD1,CAWRRGQANTGELFF,TGTGCCTGGAGACGGGGACAGGCGAACACCGGGGAGCTGTTTTTT
TRBV27,TRBJ1-6,.,.,CASNPGTTNNSPLHF,TGTGCCAGCAACCCCGGGACAACAAATAATTCACCCCTCCACTTT
TRBV6-5,TRBJ2-1,.,TRBD2,CASSVSSGGYNEQFF,TGTGCCAGCAGCGTTTCTAGCGGGGGTTACAATGAGCAGTTCTTC
TRBV30,TRBJ1-3,.,.,CAWTPIRSSGNTIYF,TGTGCCTGGACCCCTATACGGAGCTCTGGAAACACCATATATTTT
TRBV7-2,TRBJ2-3,.,.,CASSHGTDTQYF,TGTGCCAGCAGCCACGGGACAGATACGCAGTATTTT
TRBV2,TRBJ2-3,.,TRBD2,CASSPSGGWGDTQYF,TGTGCCAGCAGTCCAAGCGGGGGCTGGGGAGATACGCAGTATTTT
TRBV4-1,TRBJ1-2,.,.,CASSQWLRGNYGYTF,TGCGCCAGCAGCCAATGGTTGCGGGGAAACTATGGCTACACCTTC
TRBV5-1,TRBJ2-5,.,TRBD1,CASSAGTATSGAQETQYF,TGCGCCAGCAGCGCCGGGACAGCCACCTCCGGGGCTCAAGAGACCCAGTACTTC
TRBV27,TRBJ2-1,.,TRBD2,CASSPGLDSSYEQFF,TGTGCCAGCAGTCCAGGACTAGATAGTTCGTATGAGCAGTTCTTC
TRBV6-5,TRBJ2-3,.,.,CASTSQGDTQYF,TGTGCCAGCACCTCCCAGGGGGATACGCAGTATTTT
TRBV2,TRBJ1-4,.,TRBD1,CASKRGTAVVEKLFF,TGTGCCAGCAAGAGAGGGACAGCGGTGGTTGAAAAACTGTTTTTT
TRBV7-8,TRBJ1-1,.,.,CASSVVGRGAIEAFF,TGTGCCAGCAGCGTAGTGGGGAGGGGTGCCATTGAAGCTTTCTTT
TRBV14,TRBJ1-6,once,.,CASSAMKQGNSPLHF,TGTGCCAGCTCGGCCATGAAACAGGGTAATTCACCCCTCCACTTT
TRBV18,TRBJ2-3,.,.,CASSPTGDTQYF,TGTGCCAGCTCACCGACTGGAGATACGCAGTATTTT
TRBV1,TRBJ2-6,once,.,CTSSEGSLCTSRANVLTF,TGCACCAGCAGCGAGGGTAGTTTGTGCACAAGTCGGGCCAACGTCCTGACTTTC
TRBV4-2,TRBJ2-4,.,.,CASSQDRWGLTPIQYF,TGTGCCAGCAGCCAAGATCGATGGGGGCTGACCCCCATTCAGTACTTC
TRBV2,TRBJ2-2,once,.,CASSETDQRSRLFF,TGTGCCAGCAGTGAGACAGACCAAAGAAGTAGGCTGTTTTTT
TRBV7-9,TRBJ2-1,.,TRBD1,CASSLSGQGQNEQFF,TGTGCCAGCAGCTTATCGGGACAGGGGCAAAATGAGCAGTTCTTC
TRBV18,TRBJ1-4,.,TRBD1,CASSPNYGTGNEKLFF,TGTGCCAGCTCACCAAATTACGGGACAGGGAATGAAAAACTGTTTTTT
TRBV6-1,TRBJ2-1,.,.,CASTGGGVENEQFF,TGTGCCAGCACCGGAGGGGGGGTGGAAAATGAGCAGTTCTTC
TRBV5-6,TRBJ1-2,.,.,CASSLDPGQPNYGYTF,TGTGCCAGCAGCTTGGATCCGGGACAACCTAACTATGGCTACACCTTC
TRBV6-1,TRBJ1-3,few,.,CASSATSGNTIYF,TGTGCCAGCAGTGCGACTTCTGGAAACACCATATATTTT
TRBV6-1,TRBJ1-1,.,TRBD1,CASSELPTGEVTEAFF,TGTGCCAGCAGTGAACTCCCGACAGGGGAGGTCACTGAAGCTTTCTTT
TRBV30,TRBJ1-5,.,TRBD1,CAWKSGQGRQPQHF,TGTGCCTGGAAGAGCGGACAGGGTCGTCAGCCCCAGCATTTT
TRBV9,TRBJ2-5,few,TRBD2,CASSERAGGPLAETQYF,TGTGCCAGCAGCGAGAGGGCGGGGGGGCCATTGGCGGAGACCCAGTACTTC
TRBV9,TRBJ1-1,.,TRBD1,CASSPRARGRISNTEAFF,TGTGCCAGCAGCCCCCGGGCCAGGGGGAGAATATCGAACACTGAAGCTTTCTTT
TRBV28,TRBJ1-2,.,.,CASREQGVMRGYTF,TGTGCCAGCAGAGAACAGGGAGTAATGCGAGGCTACACCTTC
TRBV5-1,TRBJ1-5,.,TRBD1,CASSRVPGQGSAPQHF,TGCGCCAGCAGCCGGGTCCCGGGACAGGGATCAGCGCCCCAGCATTTT
TRBV5-1,TRBJ1-4,.,.,CASSFTGPREKLFF,TGCGCCAGCAGCTTCACAGGGCCGAGGGAAAAACTGTTTTTT
TRBV9,TRBJ2-1,few,.,CASRDFFGGERDNEQFF,TGTGCCAGCAGGGACTTTTTTGGGGGCGAGAGAGACAATGAGCAGTTCTTC
TRBV6-1,TRBJ2-2,.,TRBD1,CATRDRGLGDGELFF,TGTGCCACCCGGGACAGGGGCCTCGGTGACGGGGAGCTGTTTTTT
TRBV30,TRBJ2-7,.,.,CAWSYGATAYEQYF,TGTGCCTGGAGTTACGGCGCGACAGCCTACGAGCAGTACTTC
TRBV4-2,TRBJ2-5,once,.,CASSLERGETQYF,TGTGCCAGCAGCCTAGAAAGGGGGGAGACCCAGTACTTC
TRBV5-1,TRBJ2-3,once,.,CASSFSLDTQYF,TGCGCCAGCAGCTTCAGTTTAGATACGCAGTATTTT
TRBV28,TRBJ2-7,.,TRBD1,CASSPGQLSYEQYF,TGTGCCAGCAGTCCGGGACAGCTATCCTACGAGCAGTACTTC
TRBV19,TRBJ2-1,.,.,CASKGAQYNEQFF,TGTGCCAGTAAAGGGGCCCAATACAATGAGCAGTTCTTC
TRBV9,TRBJ2-7,few,.,CASSVGTDASYEQYF,TGTGCCAGCAGCGTAGGTACAGATGCCTCCTACGAGCAGTACTTC
TRBV6-4,TRBJ2-1,.,TRBD1,CASSLGQGARNEQFF,TGTGCCAGCAGCCTCGGACAGGGGGCTCGCAATGAGCAGTTCTTC
TRBV6-5,TRBJ1-2,.,TRBD1,CASSADRVVGYTF,TGTGCCAGCAGCGCGGACAGGGTAGTAGGCTACACCTTC
TRBV27,TRBJ2-2,.,.,CASSYSGELFF,TGTGCCAGCAGTTACAGCGGGGAGCTGTTTTTT
TRBV7-8,TRBJ1-3,once,.,CASSARRGAHSGNTIYF,TGTGCCAGCAGCGCGCGGAGGGGTGCCCATTCTGGAAACACCATATATTTT